Given below is one T cell receptor beta chain in context. The J segment lost 9 bases and the V segment lost 5 bases, leaving 3 bases of the junction unmatched. Germline assignment: CDR1 MDHEN and CDR2 SYDVKM. This CDR3 has 14 residues. The data were taken from a study of T cell changes during pregnancy in multiple sclerosis. Data came from immunoSEQ multiplex PCR; TCRdb stores just in-frame clones and leaves some out. The data contain about 41,000 clones, 80% to 90% of them seen just once; the ten biggest clones take up more than 0.6%. Sequencing was performed on CD4+ T cells from peripheral blood mononuclear cells, taken in the first trimester of pregnancy. The rearrangement uses TRBV28 and TRBJ1-6; 11 bases fit TRBD1. The TCR comes from a female donor with multiple sclerosis, enrolled in a pregnancy study. In DNA, the CDR3 is TGTGCCAGCAGTCCCGGGACAGGGGGTTCACCCCTCCACTTT. Amino acids: CASSPGTGGSPLHF. The full variable domain, its missing parts supplied by reference TRBV28 and TRBJ1-6, is DVKVTQSSRYLVKRTGEKVFLECVQDMDHENMFWYRQDPGLGLRLIYFSYDVKMKEKGDIPEGYSVSREKKERFSLILESASTNQTSMYLCASSPGTGGSPLHFGNGTRLTVT.